Given below is one T cell receptor (beta chain) in context. The antigen is unknown. The V gene's germline CDR1 is MNHNS and CDR2 SASEGT. V dropped 1 base and J dropped 9 bases, with 10 bases sitting between them. The CDR3 consists of 13 residues. The data derive from a study of CD8+ T cells in alopecia areata. Study-level findings and limits: In scalp samples, resident alphabeta T cells of normal skin are also sequenced.

Extracted from the samples, RNA was reverse transcribed into cDNA to serve as the sequencing template. Measured with immunoSEQ multiplex PCR; TCRdb has only the in-frame clones, and not every one. The data contain about 200,000 clones, 56% of them seen just once; the ten biggest clones take up nearly 5%. PBMCs were stained for CD3, CD4 and CD8, and CD4+ and CD8+ T cells were sorted. The clonotype was recovered from a human donor in good health. The sample comprised CD8+ T cells sorted from blood. V gene TRBV6-1 combines with J gene TRBJ2-1, with D tentatively TRBD2 (6 bases). The CDR3 spells CASSEGDSGEQFF. DNA of the CDR3: TGTGCCAGCAGTGAAGGGGACTCGGGTGAGCAGTTCTTC.